Listed below are T cell receptor beta chains from one sample, sequenced in a study of T cells in Graves' hyperthyroidism and ophthalmopathy. In TCRdb, the multiplex PCR reads were re-called with MiXCR into one record per CDR3 protein. This table holds under 300,000 distinct CDR3 sequences, roughly 15% found once. Input material: blood. All receptors derive from a woman in her forties or fifties with Graves' hyperthyroidism that later progressed to Graves' ophthalmopathy. Both conserved end residues are part of each CDR3. The order of the fields is V gene, clone size, J gene, D gene, CDR3 DNA, CDR3 protein. The D gene is left open where the match is weak. Some rows have no size entry. The others give once, few or many, or a class for an expanded clone.

TRBV20-1,.,TRBJ2-7,TRBD1,TGCAGTGCAAGGGGACAGGGAGAGTACGAGCAGTACTTC,CSARGQGEYEQYF
TRBV6-1,.,TRBJ1-4,.,TGTGCCAGCTCGACAGGCCTTGGGTTTTTT,CASSTGLGFF
TRBV18,.,TRBJ2-5,TRBD1,TGTGCCAGCTCACCTTCCCTTGGGACAGGGGAGGAGACCCAGTACTTC,CASSPSLGTGEETQYF
TRBV5-1,many,TRBJ2-7,.,TGCGCCAGCAGCCTCCGGGACTCACGTAGCTCCTACGAGCAGTACTTC,CASSLRDSRSSYEQYF
TRBV14,many,TRBJ2-1,.,TGTGCCAGCAGCCAAGATCTTCCTAGAGGCGATGAGCAGTTCTTC,CASSQDLPRGDEQFF
TRBV18,.,TRBJ1-2,.,TGTGCCAGCTCACCAGACAGACATAACTATGGCTACACCTTC,CASSPDRHNYGYTF
TRBV6-6,many,TRBJ2-7,TRBD1,TGTGCCAGCAGTTACGGAACAGGGGAAGACGAGCAGTACTTC,CASSYGTGEDEQYF
TRBV2,.,TRBJ2-7,.,TGTGCCAGCCCCCGATTTCCCCTCTCCTACGAGCAGTACTTC,CASPRFPLSYEQYF
TRBV11-2,many,TRBJ1-2,TRBD1,TGTGCCAGCAGCTTAGTTTCAGGGGGCGCGGGCTATGGCTACACCTTC,CASSLVSGGAGYGYTF
TRBV5-1,many,TRBJ2-1,TRBD1,TGCGCCAGCGTCCCGGGACAGGGTTCCTCCTACAATGAGCAGTTCTTC,CASVPGQGSSYNEQFF
TRBV27,.,TRBJ2-3,.,TGTGCCAGCAGTTTATACGGATTCGGACCGGATACGCAGTATTTT,CASSLYGFGPDTQYF
TRBV6-1,many,TRBJ2-5,.,TGTGCCAGCAGTTATACGACAGGGGAGGGAGAGACCCAGTACTTC,CASSYTTGEGETQYF
TRBV20-1,.,TRBJ1-4,.,TGCAGTGCAAGATACCCCGTTAATGAAAAACTGTTTTTT,CSARYPVNEKLFF
TRBV20-1,many,TRBJ2-7,.,TGCAGTGCTAGAGTTCGGCTAGGCTCCTACGAGCAGTACTTC,CSARVRLGSYEQYF
TRBV7-6,.,TRBJ2-7,.,TGTGCCAGCAGCTCATACGAAACCTACGAGCAGTACTTC,CASSSYETYEQYF
TRBV5-8,.,TRBJ2-7,TRBD2,TGTGCCAGCAGCGTCGGACTAGCGGAACGCTACGAGCAGTACTTC,CASSVGLAERYEQYF
TRBV28,many,TRBJ1-1,TRBD1,TGTGCCAGCAGTTCCCCGGACAGGAAGCGGATAGACGCGGACACTGAAGCTTTCTTT,CASSSPDRKRIDADTEAFF
TRBV6-2/TRBV6-3,.,TRBJ2-4,TRBD1,TGTGCCAGCAGAACCGGGACAGGGGACCCCCTAGCCAAAAACACTCAGTACTTC,CASRTGTGDPLAKNTQYF
TRBV5-1,few,TRBJ1-4,TRBD1,TGCGCCAGCAGCTTCCGGACAGGCCGGAGTGAAAAACTGTTTTTT,CASSFRTGRSEKLFF
TRBV6-1,many,TRBJ2-2,.,TGTGCCAGCAAGGGACTGGTAAACACCGGGGAGCTGTTTTTT,CASKGLVNTGELFF
TRBV2,few,TRBJ2-3,TRBD1,TGTGCCAGCACCGTCGGGACAGGGGCAGATACGCAGTATTTT,CASTVGTGADTQYF
TRBV20-1,many,TRBJ2-7,.,TGCAGTGCTGGTCGACTCGGCTACGAGCAGTACTTC,CSAGRLGYEQYF
TRBV2,.,TRBJ2-5,TRBD2,TGTGCCAGCAGTCTCTGGACTAGCGGGAGTGGCGAGATTCAGTACTTC,CASSLWTSGSGEIQYF
TRBV6-1,many,TRBJ1-5,.,TGTGCCAGCAGTGAAGCAGGGGTTAGCAATCAGCCCCAGCATTTT,CASSEAGVSNQPQHF
TRBV12-3/TRBV12-4,.,TRBJ1-2,.,TGTGCCAGCTCCCCTACTTCTAGTTTCGCGGGGGAGCTTGGCTACACCTTC,CASSPTSSFAGELGYTF
TRBV28,.,TRBJ2-1,.,TGTGCCAGCAGTTTTTTTGAAACCTACAATGAGCAGTTCTTC,CASSFFETYNEQFF
TRBV5-1,many,TRBJ1-1,TRBD1,TGCGCCAGCAGGCCGACAGGGGGCAGGACTGAAGCTTTCTTT,CASRPTGGRTEAFF
TRBV12-3/TRBV12-4,many,TRBJ1-5,.,TGTGCCAGCAACCCTGGACTAACCTCCGGGAATCAGCCCCAGCATTTT,CASNPGLTSGNQPQHF
TRBV9,many,TRBJ1-1,.,TGTGCCAGCAGCGTAGCCCACGACTGGGACACTGAAGCTTTCTTT,CASSVAHDWDTEAFF
TRBV10-2,many,TRBJ1-5,.,TGCGCCAGCAGACCCGGGACATCGAGTCAGCCCCAGCATTTT,CASRPGTSSQPQHF
TRBV28,.,TRBJ2-7,.,TGTGCCAGCAGCCCGGGGGGCCCGGAGCAGTACTTC,CASSPGGPEQYF
TRBV28,many,TRBJ2-2,TRBD1,TGTGCCAGCAGTTTCCCTCGGACAGGCCTCAACACCGGGGAGCTGTTTTTT,CASSFPRTGLNTGELFF
TRBV3-1,.,TRBJ2-7,.,TGTGCCAGCAGCCAAGTTCAGGGACACGAGCAGTACTTC,CASSQVQGHEQYF
TRBV19,few,TRBJ1-2,.,TGTGCCAGTAGTATAGTACACGGGAGTCCAGTAACCTCCTATGGCTACACCTTC,CASSIVHGSPVTSYGYTF
TRBV28,many,TRBJ2-1,.,TGTGCCAGCAGCCCCCCCAGCAATGAGCAGTTCTTC,CASSPPSNEQFF
TRBV9,few,TRBJ2-2,.,TGTGCCAGCAGCGTAGAGGACAGCCAGACCGGGGAGCTGTTTTTT,CASSVEDSQTGELFF
TRBV7-9,.,TRBJ2-7,.,TGTGCCAGCAGCCTGGCGGGCTCCTTCGAGCAGTACTTC,CASSLAGSFEQYF
TRBV2,many,TRBJ1-3,.,TGTGCCAGCAGTGAGCACAGCTCTGGAAACACCATATATTTT,CASSEHSSGNTIYF
TRBV18,many,TRBJ2-3,.,TGTGCCAGCTCACCGGCGGGGACCCAAACTAACACAGATACGCAGTATTTT,CASSPAGTQTNTDTQYF
TRBV2,many,TRBJ2-1,TRBD2,TGTGCCAGCAGTGAAGCTCTAGCGGGGCGAAATGAGCAGTTCTTC,CASSEALAGRNEQFF
TRBV12-3/TRBV12-4,many,TRBJ2-1,TRBD2,TGTGCCAGCAGCGCAAGCGGGAGTTCCCCCAATGAGCAGTTCTTC,CASSASGSSPNEQFF
TRBV9,once,TRBJ2-7,.,TGTGCCAGCAGCGAGGGGTGGGGGATGAACGAGCAGTACTTC,CASSEGWGMNEQYF
TRBV25-1,many,TRBJ2-3,TRBD2,TGTGCCAGCAGTGAGGCTAGCGGATACTCTAGCACAGATACGCAGTATTTT,CASSEASGYSSTDTQYF
TRBV28,many,TRBJ1-5,.,TGTGCCAGCAGAACGATCTTGGGGGCGGGACAGCCCCAGCATTTT,CASRTILGAGQPQHF
TRBV7-9,many,TRBJ2-5,.,TGTGCCAGCAGCTTCGGGGATAGGGAGACCCAGTACTTC,CASSFGDRETQYF
TRBV27,.,TRBJ2-1,TRBD2,TGTGCCAGCAGCAAAGGGACTAGCGGGAGGGCCACCTACAATGAGCAGTTCTTC,CASSKGTSGRATYNEQFF
TRBV5-1,many,TRBJ2-2,.,TGCGCCAGCAGCTCCCCAGGAAGGGTCTCCGGGGAGCTGTTTTTT,CASSSPGRVSGELFF
TRBV7-3,once,TRBJ1-2,.,TGTGCCAGCAGCTTATTCGGGGGCTATGGCTACACCTTC,CASSLFGGYGYTF
TRBV29-1,many,TRBJ1-1,.,TGCAGCGTAGTAGAGGTTCGAATGAACACTGAAGCTTTCTTT,CSVVEVRMNTEAFF
TRBV6-1,many,TRBJ2-3,.,TGTGCCAGCGGCGACGGCCCCAAAGCAAGGGATACGCAGTATTTT,CASGDGPKARDTQYF